The 3 T cell receptor beta chains reported below all come from one sample, sequenced in a study of shared clonotypes between healthy human individuals (TCRdb year 2020). Library construction relied on the immunoSEQ multiplex PCR assay. This is the immuneACCESS table as TCRdb keeps it, with only in-frame sequences that have V and J called. A part of the clones is gone; compared with another copy, unresolved V genes explain less than half, and the rest is unexplained. The sample table holds more than 2 million clones, of which roughly 94% were seen once. The ten top clones hold 0.1% to 0.15% of the sample. The sequenced sample was naive CD4+ T cells sorted from blood. According to the study, the label for this sample's cell subset or site signals: CD45RA+ positively selected. The receptor source for this set is a man younger than 35 in good health.

The chain carries TRBV30 and TRBJ2-6; D might be TRBD2 (6 bases). The germline V and J ends were trimmed by 2 bases and 0 bases, with 17 bases remaining between them. CDR1 and CDR2 from the germline V gene are GTSNPN and SVGIG (reference sequence). The CDR3 is 18 amino acids. The CDR3 region is CAWSLRRVAPSGANVLTF. The CDR3 DNA is TGTGCCTGGAGTCTTCGGAGGGTCGCCCCCTCTGGGGCCAACGTCCTGACTTTC.

The rearrangement joins TRBV15 to TRBJ1-2; possible D gene TRBD1, 6 bases. The CDR3 has 17 residues. Trimming cost V 0 bases and J 1 base, with 15 bases left between them. The germline gives CDR1 LNHNV, CDR2 YYDKDF (reference sequence). The CDR3 here is CATSRDTGPIFNYGYTF. The CDR3 bases are TGTGCCACCAGCAGAGATACAGGGCCGATTTTTAACTATGGCTACACCTTC.

With regard to this clone: A much larger clone is a single base away; this may be a read error. The CDR3 spells CASSSTGAGELFF. CDR3 bases: TGTGCCAGCAGCTCGACAGGGGCCGGGGAGCTGTTTTTT. The chain is built from TRBV11-2 and TRBJ2-2; 8 nucleotides match TRBD1. The ends lost 4 bases at V and 6 bases at J; junction bases unmatched: 1. The CDR3 spans 13 residues. Per the germline V gene, CDR1 is SGHAT and CDR2 is FQNNGV.